The sequence of this T cell receptor beta chain was determined in a study of T-cell memory formation after mild COVID-19 (dated by TCRdb to about 2021). For the study in its entirety: Most TCR sequence clusters were specific to one of the two donors. In a couple of donors, T-cell clones that expanded and contracted after mild COVID-19 were followed by sequencing TCRalpha and TCRbeta repertoires longitudinally. Two young, previously healthy adult volunteers, one female and one male, were included in the cohort. The study at large found these results: From day 15 to 85, contracting clones showed balanced CD4/CD8 phenotypes, whereas a second wave of clones that expanded from day 15 to 37 leaned towards CD4+. Contracting CD4+ clones appeared mostly in the CM and EM memory subsets, whereas CD8+ clones were enriched in EMRA. Whether the second-wave clones peaking on day 37 were SARS-CoV-2 specific was not confirmed. Only two mild cases were covered by the study, and larger cohorts that include severe cases with pre-infection samples were considered necessary. The detection of some responding clones in pre-infection memory suggests that pre-existing cross-reactive memory T cells joined the SARS-CoV-2 response.

Sequencing relied on an Illumina NovaSeq 6000. TCRalpha and TCRbeta cDNA libraries were built by 5'RACE with constant-segment primers, adding sample barcodes and unique molecular identifiers. RNA was extracted from every sample with Trizol reagent. Library amplification was performed in two PCR steps, and a second sample barcode and Illumina TruSeq adapters were introduced in the second step. Sequencing of the libraries was done on an Illumina NovaSeq, producing 2 x 150 bp paired-end reads. In the original analysis: Reads were demultiplexed and collapsed into UMI-guided consensus sequences with migec v1.2.7. Using mixcr v2.1.11, UMI consensuses were aligned to TRA and TRB V and J templates and then assembled into clonotypes. A clonotype was counted as expanded or contracted only when both edgeR and NoisET called the clonotype significant, with the noise models trained on biological replicates. For edgeR calls, a false discovery rate-adjusted p below 0.01 and a log2 fold-change threshold of 1 were applied. As an exploratory analysis of dynamics, PCA with hierarchical clustering was applied to max-normalized trajectories of the 1000 most abundant clonotypes. The CD4 or CD8 phenotype of responding clones was assigned using the separately sequenced CD4+ and CD8+ repertoires. In TCRdb, the public reads were trimmed at Q25 with fastp and aligned with MiXCR, with productive beta chains retained. Every CDR3 protein is listed once, alongside the most common genes and DNA of its rows. TCRdb, not the original authors, processed these V and J calls. The sample table shows fewer than 400,000 distinct CDR3 sequences, and roughly 15% are seen once. The ten top clones hold 20% to 25% of the sample.

In the case of this clonotype: The clone's antigen remains unknown. No base-level quality is on record; no much larger clone is a single base apart.

PBMCs were isolated by Ficoll-Paque density gradient centrifugation. The TCR sequence derives from a man in his late teens or twenties who had mild COVID-19 (a few samples of this study predate the infection). The sample titles of this study are shuffled in the database, so cell type and time point are left out; the donor was told from shared clones. The specimen was PBMCs or a T cell subset sorted from them (not recorded which).

The sequenced DNA: TGTGCCAGCCGCCGAGGGGGTTTCGCAGATACGCAGTATTTT. It specifies CASRRGGFADTQYF. The chain employs TRBV6-6 and TRBJ2-3; TRBD1 might be the D gene, on 6 matching bases. V loses 8 bases, J loses 4 bases, and the germline ends lie 16 bases apart. The CDR3, cysteine through phenylalanine, is 14 amino acids long. Only the CDR3 region is kept as DNA, spanning 42 bases read in frame from base 1. The germline V gene (reference sequence) yields MNHNY for CDR1 and SVGAGI for CDR2.